Listed below are T cell receptor beta chains from one sample, sequenced in a study of T cells in Graves' hyperthyroidism and ophthalmopathy. MiXCR, run by TCRdb on the multiplex PCR reads, gives a single entry per CDR3 protein. The table lists 300,000 to 400,000 distinct CDR3 sequences, around a sixth of them singletons, with approximately 54% in the top ten. Sequenced input: blood. The source is a woman aged 50 to 60 with Graves' hyperthyroidism. Both conserved end residues are part of each CDR3. D genes are given only for firm matches. For some rows the clone size is stated as once, few or many, or as a class when expanded; others skip it.

j_call | v_call | d_call | clone_size | cdr3_aa | cdr3_nt
TRBJ1-5 | TRBV6-2/TRBV6-3 | - | many | CASSRYSNQPQHF | TGTGCCAGCAGTCGCTATAGCAATCAGCCCCAGCATTTT
TRBJ1-1 | TRBV6-1 | - | - | CASVGRNTEAFF | TGTGCCAGCGTGGGACGGAACACTGAAGCTTTCTTT
TRBJ2-1 | TRBV20-1 | TRBD2 | many | CSARGPAGVRDNEQFF | TGCAGTGCTAGGGGACCGGCGGGAGTAAGGGACAATGAGCAGTTCTTC
TRBJ1-4 | TRBV30 | TRBD1 | many | CAWTNRGPATNEKLFF | TGTGCCTGGACCAACAGGGGGCCCGCAACTAATGAAAAACTGTTTTTT
TRBJ1-3 | TRBV5-1 | - | few | CASSLGTVSGNTIYF | TGCGCCAGCAGCTTAGGGACGGTCTCTGGAAACACCATATATTTT
TRBJ2-2 | TRBV5-1 | TRBD2 | few | CASSLGTSGEGTGELFF | TGCGCCAGCAGCTTGGGGACTAGCGGGGAAGGAACCGGGGAGCTGTTTTTT
TRBJ2-1 | TRBV5-6 | - | many | CASSLGLGSNEQFF | TGTGCCAGCAGCTTAGGTTTGGGGAGCAATGAGCAGTTCTTC
TRBJ2-7 | TRBV27 | - | - | CASSGFAETIYEQYF | TGTGCCAGCAGTGGGTTCGCAGAAACAATATACGAGCAGTACTTC
TRBJ2-2 | TRBV5-4 | TRBD1 | few | CASSWTGGPGELFF | TGTGCCAGCAGCTGGACAGGGGGTCCCGGGGAGCTGTTTTTT
TRBJ1-5 | TRBV6-1 | - | many | CASSRVRGNQPQHF | TGTGCCAGCAGCCGAGTAAGGGGCAATCAGCCCCAGCATTTT
TRBJ1-1 | TRBV12-3/TRBV12-4 | - | many | CASSQGPVTEAFF | TGTGCCAGCAGCCAGGGGCCGGTCACTGAAGCTTTCTTT
TRBJ2-7 | TRBV4-2 | TRBD2 | - | CASSLTGTTSSYEQYF | TGTGCCAGCAGCCTTACCGGGACTACTAGCTCCTACGAGCAGTACTTC
TRBJ1-3 | TRBV12-3/TRBV12-4 | TRBD1 | few | CASSSGTGRNTIYF | TGTGCCAGCAGTTCAGGGACAGGGAGAAACACCATATATTTT
TRBJ2-2 | TRBV20-1 | - | many | CSAPIQGSRTGELFF | TGCAGTGCCCCAATACAGGGAAGTCGAACCGGGGAGCTGTTTTTT
TRBJ2-7 | TRBV5-1 | TRBD1 | - | CASGETGVEQYF | TGCGCCAGCGGGGAGACAGGGGTGGAGCAGTACTTC
TRBJ2-2 | TRBV9 | - | - | CASSRPSGNTGELFF | TGTGCCAGCAGCCGTCCCTCCGGGAACACCGGGGAGCTGTTTTTT
TRBJ1-1 | TRBV13 | - | few | CASVSREETEAFF | TGTGCCAGCGTTTCCCGGGAGGAGACTGAAGCTTTCTTT
TRBJ1-2 | TRBV30 | - | few | CAWSSDGLYGYTF | TGTGCCTGGAGTTCGGACGGCCTCTATGGCTACACCTTC
TRBJ1-1 | TRBV6-2/TRBV6-3 | - | - | CASRLGQFSEAFF | TGTGCCAGCAGACTTGGACAGTTCAGTGAAGCTTTCTTT
TRBJ2-7 | TRBV6-1 | TRBD1 | - | CASSPRPGQGFGEQYF | TGTGCCAGCTCACCACGACCGGGACAGGGGTTCGGCGAGCAGTACTTC
TRBJ2-7 | TRBV6-1 | - | many | CASRRVNSYEQYF | TGTGCCAGCAGGCGGGTTAACTCCTACGAGCAGTACTTC
TRBJ2-2 | TRBV12-5 | - | - | CASGYDPGELFF | TGTGCTAGTGGATACGATCCCGGGGAGCTGTTTTTT
TRBJ2-3 | TRBV5-1 | TRBD1 | many | CASSQGQTSTDTQYF | TGCGCCAGCAGCCAGGGACAGACTAGCACAGATACGCAGTATTTT
TRBJ2-1 | TRBV12-3/TRBV12-4 | - | many | CASSLAPRDNEQFF | TGTGCCAGCAGTTTAGCGCCGAGGGACAATGAGCAGTTCTTC
TRBJ2-2 | TRBV3-1 | - | - | CASRSGRTGELFF | TGTGCCAGCAGAAGTGGGAGAACCGGGGAGCTGTTTTTT
TRBJ1-1 | TRBV20-1 | - | few | CSARENERVNTEAFF | TGCAGTGCTAGAGAGAATGAGCGGGTGAACACTGAAGCTTTCTTT
TRBJ2-3 | TRBV5-8 | - | - | CASSLARQRTDTQYF | TGTGCCAGCAGCTTGGCACGGCAGCGCACAGATACGCAGTATTTT
TRBJ2-1 | TRBV20-1 | - | many | CSARASYGQANNEQFF | TGCAGTGCTAGAGCCAGTTATGGGCAGGCTAACAATGAGCAGTTCTTC
TRBJ2-2 | TRBV20-1 | TRBD2 | - | CSARDVFSGGATAGELFF | TGCAGTGCTAGAGATGTTTTTAGCGGGGGGGCCACCGCCGGGGAGCTGTTTTTT
TRBJ2-3 | TRBV6-1 | - | many | CASRDLRVDTQYF | TGTGCCAGCAGAGACCTGCGGGTAGATACGCAGTATTTT
TRBJ1-1 | TRBV28 | - | many | CASRPTVGSNTEAFF | TGTGCCAGCAGACCCACGGTGGGATCCAACACTGAAGCTTTCTTT
TRBJ1-5 | TRBV3-1 | TRBD1 | many | CASSQSDRGYNQPQHF | TGTGCCAGCAGCCAATCGGACAGGGGATACAATCAGCCCCAGCATTTT
TRBJ2-2 | TRBV27 | - | few | CASSLTWYTGELFF | TGTGCCAGCAGTTTAACCTGGTACACCGGGGAGCTGTTTTTT
TRBJ1-1 | TRBV15 | - | - | CATTRAPSTEAFF | TGTGCCACCACCAGAGCGCCAAGCACTGAAGCTTTCTTT
TRBJ2-3 | TRBV6-1 | - | - | CASTPYRPDTQYF | TGTGCCAGCACCCCGTACCGACCAGATACGCAGTATTTT
TRBJ2-5 | TRBV20-1 | TRBD2 | few | CSALAGGGGETQYF | TGCAGTGCCCTAGCGGGGGGTGGAGGCGAGACCCAGTACTTC
TRBJ1-1 | TRBV2 | - | many | CASSESGRGDEAFF | TGTGCCAGCAGTGAAAGTGGACGGGGGGATGAAGCTTTCTTT
TRBJ2-2 | TRBV6-1 | - | few | CASSEDGTGELFF | TGTGCCAGCAGCGAGGACGGCACCGGGGAGCTGTTTTTT
TRBJ2-2 | TRBV11-3 | - | few | CASSLSRPGKNTGELFF | TGTGCCAGCAGCTTATCGCGGCCAGGCAAGAACACCGGGGAGCTGTTTTTT
TRBJ2-7 | TRBV7-7 | - | - | CASSSGHGLYEQYF | TGTGCCAGCAGCTCCGGACATGGACTCTACGAGCAGTACTTC
TRBJ1-5 | TRBV12-3/TRBV12-4 | TRBD1 | few | CASSSGQVGTQPQHF | TGTGCCAGCAGTTCTGGACAGGTCGGAACCCAGCCCCAGCATTTT
TRBJ1-5 | TRBV6-1 | - | many | CASSGTNQPQHF | TGTGCCAGCAGCGGAACGAATCAGCCCCAGCATTTT
TRBJ2-1 | TRBV6-1 | - | - | CASSSGLALSSYNEQFF | TGTGCCAGCAGCTCCGGCCTAGCGCTGAGCTCCTACAATGAGCAGTTCTTC
TRBJ1-5 | TRBV2 | - | - | CASTEGRTNYQPQHF | TGTGCCAGCACCGAAGGCCGGACAAATTATCAGCCCCAGCATTTT
TRBJ2-2 | TRBV18 | - | many | CASSPLDFANTGELFF | TGTGCCAGCTCACCACTCGATTTCGCGAACACCGGGGAGCTGTTTTTT
TRBJ1-2 | TRBV6-1 | - | - | CASSDVPGGSADTNYGYTF | TGTGCCAGCAGCGACGTTCCCGGGGGTTCGGCGGACACTAACTATGGCTACACCTTC
TRBJ2-2 | TRBV7-9 | TRBD1 | - | CASSLPRQGTGELFF | TGTGCCAGCAGCTTACCCCGACAGGGGACCGGGGAGCTGTTTTTT
TRBJ2-5 | TRBV28 | - | - | CASSLSGVRPYF | TGTGCCAGCAGTTTGTCAGGGGTCAGACCGTACTTC
TRBJ1-1 | TRBV20-1 | - | many | CSARGVIRRSDTEAFF | TGCAGTGCTAGAGGAGTTATCAGAAGAAGCGACACTGAAGCTTTCTTT
TRBJ1-5 | TRBV5-1 | - | many | CASSFSDPKGQPQHF | TGCGCCAGCAGCTTTTCGGATCCTAAGGGTCAGCCCCAGCATTTT
TRBJ2-5 | TRBV6-2/TRBV6-3 | TRBD1 | few | CASSYTVGTGRETQYF | TGTGCCAGCAGTTACACCGTTGGGACAGGGAGGGAGACCCAGTACTTC
TRBJ2-1 | TRBV7-3 | - | - | CASSLSSSSEQFF | TGTGCCAGCAGCTTAAGTAGTAGTTCTGAGCAGTTCTTC
TRBJ2-5 | TRBV28 | - | many | CASSFFRLRVKQETQYF | TGTGCCAGCAGTTTTTTTCGTCTGAGGGTTAAACAAGAGACCCAGTACTTC
TRBJ2-3 | TRBV18 | - | - | CASSPRDSGFGDTQYF | TGTGCCAGCTCACCGCGGGACAGCGGATTTGGAGATACGCAGTATTTT